The clone carrying this T cell receptor beta chain has a handful of counts. Antigen: not known. Other DNA sequences from this sample encode an identical CDR3 as well. Expressed TCRB transcripts were sequenced because the entire RNA isolate underwent reverse transcription. About 3.5 million reads per sample on average were obtained from naive, central memory and regulatory T cell samples. The assay was immunoSEQ multiplex PCR, and TCRdb's table has in-frame clones only and misses some. The table records hundreds of thousands of clones, around 16% of them present only once. Averaging around 110 mL, one heparinised blood draw came from each individual donor. The CDR3 spans 13 residues. The trim removed 4 bases at V and 3 bases at J, leaving 2 bases unmatched. Looked up from germline, CDR1 is LNHDA and CDR2 is SQIVND (reference sequence). The data were obtained in a study of beta chain features in type 1 diabetes. Looking at the study overall: Healthy donors and patients had similar age, gender and cell yields. Findings and limits, study-wide: Still unanswered here is whether HLA type influences TCRB rearrangement.

Sequencing was performed on naive CD4+ T cells from blood. This chain joins TRBV19 and TRBJ2-7; 8 nucleotides align to TRBD1. This clonotype was obtained from a man younger than 35 in good health. In DNA, the CDR3 is TGTGCCAGTAGTAGTGACAGGGGCTACGAGCAGTACTTC. Amino acid sequence: CASSSDRGYEQYF.